This T cell receptor beta chain was found in a study of cytomegalovirus exposure and HLA in healthy donors. PCR used 60 Vbeta primers and 13 Jbeta primers. The table came from immunoSEQ multiplex PCR; TCRdb's copy has only in-frame clones and leaves some out. This sample has fewer than 200,000 clones; 81% occur once, and the top ten carry approximately 3.6%. Losses at the gene ends were 0 bases for V and 8 bases for J; bases not matched to a gene: 6. Germline CDR1 and CDR2: SEHNR and FQNEAQ (reference sequence). The CDR3 loop spans 15 amino acids. Sequencing was carried out using PBMCs. The sequence derives from a man aged 35 to 55 in good health and CMV-seropositive. The chain joins TRBV7-9 to TRBJ1-4, with TRBD1 matching 7 bases. The CDR3 region has the DNA TGTGCCAGCAGCTTAGCGCGCGCAGGGGGGGAAAAACTGTTTTTT. Encoded protein: CASSLARAGGEKLFF.